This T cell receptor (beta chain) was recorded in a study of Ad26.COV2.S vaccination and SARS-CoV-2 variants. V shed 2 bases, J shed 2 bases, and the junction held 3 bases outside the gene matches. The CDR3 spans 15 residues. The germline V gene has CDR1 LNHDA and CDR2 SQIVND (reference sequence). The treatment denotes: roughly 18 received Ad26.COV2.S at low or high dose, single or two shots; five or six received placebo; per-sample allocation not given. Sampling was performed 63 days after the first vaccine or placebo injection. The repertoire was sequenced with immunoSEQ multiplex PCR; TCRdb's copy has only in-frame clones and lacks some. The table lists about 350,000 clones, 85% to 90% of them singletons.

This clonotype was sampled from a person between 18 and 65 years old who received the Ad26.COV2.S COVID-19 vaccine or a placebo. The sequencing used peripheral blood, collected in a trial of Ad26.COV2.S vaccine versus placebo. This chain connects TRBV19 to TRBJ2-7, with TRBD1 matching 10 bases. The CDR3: CASSIFGTGAYEQYF. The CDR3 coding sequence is TGTGCCAGTAGTATATTTGGGACAGGGGCCTACGAGCAGTACTTC.